This TCR beta chain is drawn from a study of shared clonotypes between healthy human individuals (dated by TCRdb to between 2020 and 2021). About the study as a whole: The cohort included a few men and a couple of women between 18 and 49 years of age. The study deeply sequenced blood TCR repertoires of five healthy adults to estimate repertoire size and the extent of clonotype sharing between individuals. Different laboratories and diverse techniques were used to prepare libraries and sequence TCR repertoires, to increase sequencing depth and limit assay-specific biases. Per donor, leukapheresis produced somewhere between about 0.94 and 9 billion PBMCs. For each donor, CD4 naive and CD4 memory were each given three plates, CD8 naive was given two plates, and CD8 memory was given one plate. Broad study findings and their caveats: When a handful of donors were compared, the shared fraction of clonotypes was approximately 5% for naive CD4, around 4% for naive CD8, roughly 2.5% for memory CD4, and around 0.37% for memory CD8. Estimated clonotype richness was generally larger for naive than for memory subsets. Clonotypes shared by all four sorted-subset donors showed higher generation probabilities than non-shared clonotypes. Because the study included a small number of donors, the genetic and exposure-history diversity represented was limited. Even with the large sequencing depth, rarefaction of the sorted-subset datasets indicated that sequencing was incomplete. Pairwise subsampling led to the expectation that sequencing depth would affect the degree of clonotype sharing among donors. Sampling was limited to blood, and TCR repertoires in tissue likely differ from TCR repertoires in blood.

About this clone itself: What antigen it recognizes has not been identified. Within one base of it there is no much larger clone, and no base qualities were kept.

CD8 naive samples consisted of CD45RO-negative cells that were positively selected for CCR7, yielding a CD45RA+CCR7+ population without TemRA cells. The donors were healthy, HIV-negative adults with no recently reported acute infections or vaccinations. Every donor was a Caucasian adult living in Nashville, Tennessee, USA. Blood was obtained by leukapheresis, after which PBMCs were separated by Ficoll-Histopaque density gradient centrifugation and cryopreserved in liquid nitrogen vapor phase. Purity and quantity of every magnetically sorted T cell population were checked by analytical flow cytometry. Genomic DNA was isolated from every sorted fraction and measured by UV absorbance on a Nanodrop 2000c. TCR CDR3 regions were amplified from genomic DNA by multiplex PCR using the deep immunoSEQ assay. Extracted genomic DNA from each cell subset was distributed evenly across all wells of several immunoSEQ 96-well plates, and each plate was treated as a replicate. For sorted subsets, about 210 ng of genomic DNA, equivalent to 25,000 to 35,000 T cell genomes, went into each replicate PCR. Purified libraries were measured with a Qubit 3.0 fluorometer, size-checked on a Bioanalyzer 2100, and measured again with the KAPA Library Quantification kit. Every immunoSEQ 96-well plate was sequenced on a dedicated single-read 150-cycle Illumina NextSeq 550 flow cell. Per the source publication's procedure: Because the immunoSEQ output held only junctional sequences and lacked quality scores, the filtering could not match the filtering applied to full-length reads. To assign V/J genes and CDR3, sequences were annotated using PyIR, a Python wrapper for IgBLAST v1.9, with IMGT germline references. Reads were filtered out if the reads had weak V/J assignments (E-value above 1e-6), no CDR3, stop codons, out-of-frame junctions, or ambiguous translated residues. V3J clonotypes were defined as sequences sharing an identical inferred V gene, J gene, and CDR3 amino acid sequence. Percentage overlap between repertoires was calculated by dividing the number of shared unique clonotypes by the size of the smaller repertoire. Repertoire richness was assessed with RTK rarefaction, the Chao1 estimator, and Recon v2.1 estimates of unobserved clonotypes. For all TCRbeta clonotypes obtained by the gDNA method from a handful of donors, generation probabilities were computed with OLGA. TCRdb obtained this table from immuneACCESS and retained in-frame rearrangements with V and J assigned. These tables miss some clones; where compared with another copy, unresolved V genes account for less than half of the shortfall, and the remainder is unexplained. V and J calls and clone size are as listed in that table; D and trimming were resolved from the DNA. This sample gives millions of clones in total; about 95% of them show up just once. The leading ten clones occupy roughly 1% of the sample.

Sequenced input: naive CD8+ T cells sorted from blood. Sample cell subset or site, as interpreted from the label and publication: CD45RA+CCR7+. The source is a man aged 18 to 30 in good health.

The CDR3 protein is CASSPDGGGRAVANTGELFF. The nucleotides are TGCGCCAGCAGCCCCGACGGTGGCGGGAGGGCGGTCGCGAACACCGGGGAGCTGTTTTTT. The rearranged segments are TRBV5-1 and TRBJ2-2, and TRBD2 aligns with 9 junction nucleotides. Ends trimmed: V by 4 bases, J by 0 bases; bases unmatched to a gene: 16. CDR1 and CDR2 are drawn from the germline V gene: SGHRS, YFSETQ. The cysteine opens and the phenylalanine closes a CDR3 of 20 amino acids. Left in the record is the CDR3 DNA by itself, 60 bases read in frame from the first base.